The 16 T cell receptor beta chains presented below share a single source sample, sequenced in a study of CD8+ T cells in alopecia areata. RNA was extracted and reverse transcribed into cDNA as the sequencing template. The table came from immunoSEQ multiplex PCR; TCRdb's copy has only in-frame clones and leaves some out. The table includes 140,000 to 150,000 clones, roughly half detected once. Material: CD4+ T cells sorted from blood, obtained at week 0. Receptors were obtained from a human donor with alopecia areata.

This clone was picked up one time. The V and J genes are TRBV7-2 and TRBJ2-3, with 9 nucleotides matching TRBD2. The CDR3 consists of 12 residues. The J segment lost 11 bases and the V segment lost 5 bases, leaving 5 bases of the junction unmatched. CDR1 and CDR2 (germline): SGHTA, FQGNSA. CDR3 nucleotides: TGTGCCAGCAGCGAGGGACTAGCAGTGCAGTATTTT. It specifies CASSEGLAVQYF.

The table lists this clone with a few counts. This rearrangement joins TRBV7-9 to TRBJ2-1, with 14 bases identical to TRBD2. This CDR3 comprises 15 residues. V gave up 3 bases and J gave up 6 bases; unmatched junction bases: 1. Germline assignment: CDR1 SEHNR and CDR2 FQNEAQ (reference sequence). The CDR3: CASSLTSGRANEQFF. Written as DNA, the CDR3 is TGTGCCAGCAGCTTGACTAGCGGGAGGGCCAATGAGCAGTTCTTC.

The genes are TRBV18 and TRBJ2-3; the match to TRBD2 covers 7 bases. J lost 4 bases, V lost 3 bases, and 4 bases had no gene match. The CDR3 contains 14 residues. Germline V gene sequence: CDR1 KGHSH, CDR2 LQKENI. The chain's CDR3 is CASSPAGVSDTQYF. The DNA for the CDR3 is TGTGCCAGCTCACCTGCGGGAGTCTCAGATACGCAGTATTTT.

This clone was counted between two and nine times. V and J are TRBV29-1 and TRBJ1-2, with D hard to call. The CDR3 runs to 13 residues. Trimming shortened V by 2 bases and J by 3 bases, and 10 bases separated the two germline ends. Germline CDR1 is SQVTM and CDR2 is ANQGSEA. The DNA for the CDR3 is TGCAGCGTTGAAACCCTGACCTACTATGGCTACACCTTC. Translation: CSVETLTYYGYTF.

This clone came up a few times. The chain recombines TRBV10-3 with TRBJ2-1; 11 positions match TRBD2. CDR1 and CDR2 (germline): ENHRY, SYGVKD. The CDR3 runs to 15 residues. V was clipped by 0 bases and J by 5 bases; unmatched bases: 0. The CDR3 is CAISESGLADNEQFF. The CDR3 DNA reads as TGTGCCATCAGTGAGTCGGGACTAGCGGACAATGAGCAGTTCTTC.

The count of this clone is one. The rearrangement uses TRBV11-2 and TRBJ2-1; D is ambiguous. The germline V gene has CDR1 SGHAT and CDR2 FQNNGV. The CDR3 is made up of 16 amino acids. V was pared by 7 bases and J by 9 bases, with 25 bases between. The CDR3 sequence: CASTSLADPPTSEQFF. Written as DNA, the CDR3 is TGTGCCAGCACCTCACTGGCAGATCCCCCTACATCTGAGCAGTTCTTC.

The chain recombines TRBV5-1 with TRBJ2-7; D possibly matches TRBD1 or TRBD2 (7 bases each). The ends were cut back, 4 bases at V and 6 bases at J, with 20 bases in the middle. CDR3 length: 15 amino acids. From germline, CDR1 is SGHRS and CDR2 YFSETQ. The CDR3 region is CASSPQGGTGGEQYF. DNA for the CDR3: TGCGCCAGCAGCCCCCAGGGGGGGACGGGTGGCGAGCAGTACTTC.

The chain combines TRBV28 with TRBJ2-5, with a tentative D call TRBD2 (5 bases). Trimming pared 5 bases from V and 4 bases from J, leaving 5 bases between. This CDR3 has 11 residues. The germline CDR1 and CDR2 sequences are MDHEN and SYDVKM. DNA for the CDR3: TGTGCCAGCAGTGGACTAGAGACCCAGTACTTC. It translates to CASSGLETQYF.

This clone occurred a few times. The rearrangement links TRBV30 to TRBJ2-1; tentatively, D is TRBD2 (7 bases). CDR3 length: 13 residues. V lost 0 bases to trimming and J lost 7 bases, with 10 bases between them. Germline values: CDR1 GTSNPN, CDR2 SVGIG (reference sequence). This chain's CDR3 is CAWSVGRGNEQFF. CDR3 DNA sequence: TGTGCCTGGAGTGTGGGGAGGGGGAATGAGCAGTTCTTC. Full variable domain (missing parts from reference TRBV30 and TRBJ2-1): SQTIHQWPATLVQPVGSPLSLECTVEGTSNPNLYWYRQAAGRGLQLLFYSVGIGQISSEVPQNLSASRPQDRQFILSSKKLLLSDSGFYLCAWSVGRGNEQFFGPGTRLTVL.

The chain joins TRBV11-2 to TRBJ2-1; TRBD1 might be the D (6 bases). CDR3 size: 16 residues. Trimming shortened V by 2 bases and J by 6 bases, and 17 bases separated the two germline ends. Germline CDR1 SGHAT, CDR2 FQNNGV. The CDR3 region is CASSLISQGLGNEQFF. The CDR3 coding sequence is TGTGCCAGCAGCTTAATCTCGCAGGGGCTAGGCAATGAGCAGTTCTTC.

The rearrangement uses TRBV11-3 and TRBJ2-5; D is ambiguous. Per germline, CDR1 SGHNT and CDR2 YENEEA. V dropped 1 base and J dropped 4 bases, with 10 bases sitting between them. The CDR3 has 14 amino acids. CDR3 coding DNA: TGTGCCAGCAGCTTAGGGCCCCCTCCAGAGACCCAGTACTTC. It translates to CASSLGPPPETQYF.

This rearrangement joins TRBV30 to TRBJ1-2, with unresolved D. Trimming took off 3 bases at V and 4 bases at J, with 9 bases between the two ends. The CDR3 runs to 12 residues. The germline V gene has CDR1 GTSNPN and CDR2 SVGIG (reference sequence). CDR3 sequence (DNA): TGTGCCTGGAGCGGACTCCTCTATGGCTACACCTTC. It yields the protein CAWSGLLYGYTF.

The chain couples TRBV30 to TRBJ2-1; no clear D. The CDR3 runs 12 residues. The germline V gene has CDR1 GTSNPN and CDR2 SVGIG (reference sequence). V lost 0 bases to trimming and J lost 6 bases, with 6 bases between them. Written as DNA, the CDR3 is TGTGCCTGGAGTGTTGTCGGCAATGAGCAGTTCTTC. Amino acids: CAWSVVGNEQFF.

The chain combines TRBV30 with TRBJ2-5, with TRBD1 matching 9 bases. V shed 5 bases, J shed 5 bases, and the junction held 6 bases outside the gene matches. This CDR3 spans 13 amino acids. Germline V gene lookup returns CDR1 GTSNPN and CDR2 SVGIG (reference sequence). The CDR3 bases are TGTGCCTGGGTCCGACAGGGGGGGGAGACCCAGTACTTC. Its protein product is CAWVRQGGETQYF.

J is TRBJ2-2 and V is TRBV4-1; the D call may be TRBD1 or TRBD2 (5 bases each). Germline V gene data show CDR1 as MGHRA and CDR2 as YSYEKL. The CDR3 runs to 17 residues. Trimming took 0 bases from V and 7 from J, leaving 18 bases between them. For the CDR3, the DNA is TGCGCCAGCAGCCAAGATGTCCGGGACCACCGGGTCGGGGAGCTGTTTTTT. Protein product: CASSQDVRDHRVGELFF.

The rearrangement uses TRBV4-2 and TRBJ2-1; no reliable D call. Deletions cut 0 bases from V and 5 bases from J, with 14 bases between. The CDR3 is made up of 16 amino acids. Germline loops: CDR1 LGHNA, CDR2 YNFKEQ. In DNA form, the CDR3 reads TGTGCCAGCAGCCAAGAGGGCGGCGGTGGGGACAATGAGCAGTTCTTC. The encoded protein is CASSQEGGGGDNEQFF.